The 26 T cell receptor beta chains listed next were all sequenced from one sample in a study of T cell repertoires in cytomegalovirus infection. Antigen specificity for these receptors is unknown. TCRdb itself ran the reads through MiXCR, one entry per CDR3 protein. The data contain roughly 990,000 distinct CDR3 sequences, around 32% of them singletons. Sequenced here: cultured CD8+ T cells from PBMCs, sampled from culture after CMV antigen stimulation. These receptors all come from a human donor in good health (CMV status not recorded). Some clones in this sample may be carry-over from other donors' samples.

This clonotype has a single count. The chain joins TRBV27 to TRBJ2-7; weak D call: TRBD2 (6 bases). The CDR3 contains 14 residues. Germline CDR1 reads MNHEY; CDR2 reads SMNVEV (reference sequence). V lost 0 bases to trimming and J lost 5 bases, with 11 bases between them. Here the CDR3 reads CASSLSGTLNEQYF. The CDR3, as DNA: TGTGCCAGCAGTTTATCGGGGACTTTGAACGAGCAGTACTTC.

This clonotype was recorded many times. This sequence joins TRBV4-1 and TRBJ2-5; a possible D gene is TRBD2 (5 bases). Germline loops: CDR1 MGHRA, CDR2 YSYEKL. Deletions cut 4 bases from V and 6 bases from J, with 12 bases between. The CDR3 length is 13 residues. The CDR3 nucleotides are TGCGCCAGCAGCCCCTGGGCCGGGAAGACCCAGTACTTC. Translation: CASSPWAGKTQYF.

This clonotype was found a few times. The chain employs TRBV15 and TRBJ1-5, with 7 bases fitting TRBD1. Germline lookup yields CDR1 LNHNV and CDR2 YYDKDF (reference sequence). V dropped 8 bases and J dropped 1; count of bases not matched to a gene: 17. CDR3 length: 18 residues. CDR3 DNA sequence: TGTGCCACCTCCGAATTTTCCGAGCGACAGGGAAGCAATCAGCCCCAGCATTTT. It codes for CATSEFSERQGSNQPQHF.

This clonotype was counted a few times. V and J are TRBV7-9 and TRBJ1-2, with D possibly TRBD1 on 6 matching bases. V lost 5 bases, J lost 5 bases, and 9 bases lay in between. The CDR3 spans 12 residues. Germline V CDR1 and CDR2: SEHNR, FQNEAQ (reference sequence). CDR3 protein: CASSRGQYGYTF. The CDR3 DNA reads TGTGCCAGCAGCCGTGGACAGTATGGCTACACCTTC.

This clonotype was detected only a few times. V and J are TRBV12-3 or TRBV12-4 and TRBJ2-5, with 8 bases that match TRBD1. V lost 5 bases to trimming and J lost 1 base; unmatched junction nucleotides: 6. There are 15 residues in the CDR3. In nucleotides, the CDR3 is TGTGCCAGCAGTCCTCCGGACAGGGCCCAAGAGACCCAGTACTTC. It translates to CASSPPDRAQETQYF.

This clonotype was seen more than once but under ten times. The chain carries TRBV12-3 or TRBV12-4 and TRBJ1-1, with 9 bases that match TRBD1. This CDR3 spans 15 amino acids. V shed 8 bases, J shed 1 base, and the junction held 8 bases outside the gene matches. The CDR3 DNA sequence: TGTGCCAGCCCCCGACCGGGACAGGGGAACACTGAAGCTTTCTTT. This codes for CASPRPGQGNTEAFF.

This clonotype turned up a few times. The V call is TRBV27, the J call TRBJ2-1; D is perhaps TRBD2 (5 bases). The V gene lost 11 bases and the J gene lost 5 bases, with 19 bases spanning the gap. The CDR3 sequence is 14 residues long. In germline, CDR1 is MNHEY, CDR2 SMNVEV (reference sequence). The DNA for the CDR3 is TGTGCCTCCCAAGGACGGGGTATAGACAATGAGCAGTTCTTC. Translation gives CASQGRGIDNEQFF.

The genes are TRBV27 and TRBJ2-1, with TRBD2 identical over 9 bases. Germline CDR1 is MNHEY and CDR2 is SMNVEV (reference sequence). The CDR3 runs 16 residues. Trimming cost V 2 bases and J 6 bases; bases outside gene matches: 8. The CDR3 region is CASSLLVAGVGNEQFF. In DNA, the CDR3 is TGTGCCAGCAGTTTACTAGTAGCGGGGGTAGGCAATGAGCAGTTCTTC.

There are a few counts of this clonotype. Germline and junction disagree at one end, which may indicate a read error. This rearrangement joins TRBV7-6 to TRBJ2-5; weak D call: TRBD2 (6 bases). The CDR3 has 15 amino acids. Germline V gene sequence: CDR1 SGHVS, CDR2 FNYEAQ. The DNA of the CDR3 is TGTGCTAGCAGCTTAGATTTGGGGGGACAAGAGACCCAGTACTTC. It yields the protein CASSLDLGGQETQYF.

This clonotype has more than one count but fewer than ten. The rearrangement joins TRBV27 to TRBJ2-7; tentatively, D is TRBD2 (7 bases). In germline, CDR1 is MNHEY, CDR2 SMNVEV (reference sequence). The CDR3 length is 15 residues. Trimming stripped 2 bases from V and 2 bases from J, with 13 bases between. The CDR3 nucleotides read TGTGCCAGCAGTTTACTAGGCGGGGGCCCCTACGAGCAGTACTTC. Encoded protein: CASSLLGGGPYEQYF.

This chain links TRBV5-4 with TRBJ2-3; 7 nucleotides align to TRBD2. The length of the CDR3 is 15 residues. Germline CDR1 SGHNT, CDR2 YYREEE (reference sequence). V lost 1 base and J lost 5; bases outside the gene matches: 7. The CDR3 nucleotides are TGTGCCAGCAGCTTGAGGGGCGGGGGTAGAGATACGCAGTATTTT. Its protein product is CASSLRGGGRDTQYF.

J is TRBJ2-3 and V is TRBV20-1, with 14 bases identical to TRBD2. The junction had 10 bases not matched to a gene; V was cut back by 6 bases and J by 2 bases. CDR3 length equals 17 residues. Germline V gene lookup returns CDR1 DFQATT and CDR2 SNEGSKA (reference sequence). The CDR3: CSAPGLAGGRITDTQYF. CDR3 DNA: TGCAGTGCCCCAGGACTAGCGGGGGGACGAATCACAGATACGCAGTATTTT.

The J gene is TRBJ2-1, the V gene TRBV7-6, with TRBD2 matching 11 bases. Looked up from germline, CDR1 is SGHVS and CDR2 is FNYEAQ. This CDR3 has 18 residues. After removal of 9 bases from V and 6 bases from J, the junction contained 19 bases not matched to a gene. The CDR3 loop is CASKLSGGAQGSRNEQFF. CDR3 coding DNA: TGTGCCAGTAAACTTAGCGGGGGGGCCCAGGGCTCTCGCAATGAGCAGTTCTTC.

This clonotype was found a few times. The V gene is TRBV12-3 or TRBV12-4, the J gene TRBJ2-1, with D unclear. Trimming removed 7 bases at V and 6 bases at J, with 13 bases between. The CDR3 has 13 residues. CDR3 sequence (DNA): TGTGCCAGCACCCCCCTCTGGGGCAATGAGCAGTTCTTC. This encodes CASTPLWGNEQFF.

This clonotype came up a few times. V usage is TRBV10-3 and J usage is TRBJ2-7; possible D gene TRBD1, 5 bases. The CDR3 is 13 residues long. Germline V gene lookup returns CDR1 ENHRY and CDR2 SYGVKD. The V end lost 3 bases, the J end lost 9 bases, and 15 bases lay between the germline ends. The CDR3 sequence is CAISEGETLGQYV. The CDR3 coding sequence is TGTGCCATCAGTGAAGGGGAAACCCTAGGGCAGTACGTC.

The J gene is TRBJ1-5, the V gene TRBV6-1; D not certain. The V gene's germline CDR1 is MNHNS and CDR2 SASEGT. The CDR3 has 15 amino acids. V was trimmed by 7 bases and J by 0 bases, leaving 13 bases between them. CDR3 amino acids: CASTFAGSSNQPQHF. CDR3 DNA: TGTGCCAGCACCTTTGCCGGATCTAGCAATCAGCCCCAGCATTTT.

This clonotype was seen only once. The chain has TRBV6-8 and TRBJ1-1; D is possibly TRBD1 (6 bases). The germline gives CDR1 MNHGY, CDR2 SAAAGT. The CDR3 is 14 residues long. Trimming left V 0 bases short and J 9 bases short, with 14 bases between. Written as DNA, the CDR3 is TGTGCCAGCAGTTACTCGTTCAAAGGGGGACAAGCTTTCTTT. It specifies CASSYSFKGGQAFF.

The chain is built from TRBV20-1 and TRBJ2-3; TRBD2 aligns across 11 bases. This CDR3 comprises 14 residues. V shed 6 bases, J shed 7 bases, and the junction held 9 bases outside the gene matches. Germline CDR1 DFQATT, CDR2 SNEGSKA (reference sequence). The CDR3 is CSAPELAGGYTQYF. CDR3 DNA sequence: TGCAGTGCCCCTGAGCTAGCGGGGGGTTATACGCAGTATTTT.

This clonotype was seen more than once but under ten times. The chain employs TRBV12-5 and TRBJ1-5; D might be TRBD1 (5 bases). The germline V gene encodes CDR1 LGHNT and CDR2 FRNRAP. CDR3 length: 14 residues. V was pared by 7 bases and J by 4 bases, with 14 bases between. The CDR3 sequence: CASALGGWNQPQHF. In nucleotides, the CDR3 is TGTGCTAGTGCCCTCGGGGGGTGGAATCAGCCCCAGCATTTT.

The CDR3 reads CASLLAGNTEAFF. As DNA, the CDR3 is TGTGCCAGCCTTTTGGCGGGGAACACTGAAGCTTTCTTT. The gene calls are TRBV6-6 and TRBJ1-1; D is unclear. Trimming left V 8 bases short and J 1 base short, with 11 bases between. Germline assignment: CDR1 MNHNY and CDR2 SVGAGI (reference sequence). This CDR3 has 13 residues.

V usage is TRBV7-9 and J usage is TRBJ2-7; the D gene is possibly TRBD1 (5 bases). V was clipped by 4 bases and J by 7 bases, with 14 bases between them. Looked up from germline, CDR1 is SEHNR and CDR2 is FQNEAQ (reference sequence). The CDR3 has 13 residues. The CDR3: CASSYAGRGEQYF. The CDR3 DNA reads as TGTGCCAGCAGCTATGCAGGGCGTGGGGAGCAGTACTTC.

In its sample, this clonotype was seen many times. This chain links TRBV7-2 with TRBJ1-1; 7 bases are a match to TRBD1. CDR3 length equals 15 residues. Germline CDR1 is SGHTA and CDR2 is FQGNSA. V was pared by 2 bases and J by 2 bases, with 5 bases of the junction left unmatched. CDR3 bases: TGTGCCAGCAGCTTAAGGAAGGGGGCAAACACTGAAGCTTTCTTT. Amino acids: CASSLRKGANTEAFF. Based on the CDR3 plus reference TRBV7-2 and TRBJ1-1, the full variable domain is GAGVSQSPSNKVTEKGKDVELRCDPISGHTALYWYRQSLGQGLEFLIYFQGNSAPDKSGLPSDRFSAERTGGSVSTLTIQRTQQEDSAVYLCASSLRKGANTEAFFGQGTRLTVV.

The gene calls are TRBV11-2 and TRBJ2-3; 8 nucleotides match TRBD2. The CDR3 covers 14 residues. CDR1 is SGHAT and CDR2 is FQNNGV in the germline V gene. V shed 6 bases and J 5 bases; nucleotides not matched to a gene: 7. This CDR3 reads CASRTGGDGDTQYF. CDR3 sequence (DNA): TGTGCCAGCAGGACGGGGGGGGACGGAGATACGCAGTATTTT. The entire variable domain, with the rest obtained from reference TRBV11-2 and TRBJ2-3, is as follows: EAGVAQSPRYKIIEKRQSVAFWCNPISGHATLYWYQQILGQGPKLLIQFQNNGVVDDSQLPKDRFSAERLKGVDSTLKIQPAKLEDSAVYLCASRTGGDGDTQYFGPGTRLTVL.

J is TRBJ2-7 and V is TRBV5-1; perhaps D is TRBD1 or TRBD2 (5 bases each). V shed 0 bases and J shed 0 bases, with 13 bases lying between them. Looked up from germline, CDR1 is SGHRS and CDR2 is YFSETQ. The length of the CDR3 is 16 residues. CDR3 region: CASSLGPGTSSYEQYV. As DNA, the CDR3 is TGCGCCAGCAGCTTGGGTCCGGGGACGAGCTCCTACGAGCAGTACGTC.

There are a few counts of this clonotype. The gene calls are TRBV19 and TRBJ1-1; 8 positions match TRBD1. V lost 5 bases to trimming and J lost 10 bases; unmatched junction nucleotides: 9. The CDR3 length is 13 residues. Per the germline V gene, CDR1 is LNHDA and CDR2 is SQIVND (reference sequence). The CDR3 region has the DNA TGTGCCAGTAGTGCCCCGACAGGGGTGGCAGCTTTCTTT. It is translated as CASSAPTGVAAFF.

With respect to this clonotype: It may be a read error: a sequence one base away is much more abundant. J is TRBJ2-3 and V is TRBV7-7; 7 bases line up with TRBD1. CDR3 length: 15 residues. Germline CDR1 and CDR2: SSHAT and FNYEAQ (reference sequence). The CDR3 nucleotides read TGTGCTAGCAGGCCAGAGCTCACAGGGGCAGATACGCAGTATTTT. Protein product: CASRPELTGADTQYF.